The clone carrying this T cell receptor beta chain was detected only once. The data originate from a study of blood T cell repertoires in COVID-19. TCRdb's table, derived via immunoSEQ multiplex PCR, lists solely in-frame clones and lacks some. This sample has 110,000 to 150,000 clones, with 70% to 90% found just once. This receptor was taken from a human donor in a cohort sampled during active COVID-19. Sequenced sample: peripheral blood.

As DNA, the CDR3 is TGTGCCAGCAGCTTAGCACTGGGGAGGGCTAACTATGGCTACACCTTC. This codes for CASSLALGRANYGYTF. The chain links TRBV7-8 to TRBJ1-2, with unresolved D. Trimming cost V 0 bases and J 0 bases, with 11 bases left between them. CDR1 SGHVS and CDR2 FQNEAQ come from the germline V gene. This CDR3 has 16 residues.